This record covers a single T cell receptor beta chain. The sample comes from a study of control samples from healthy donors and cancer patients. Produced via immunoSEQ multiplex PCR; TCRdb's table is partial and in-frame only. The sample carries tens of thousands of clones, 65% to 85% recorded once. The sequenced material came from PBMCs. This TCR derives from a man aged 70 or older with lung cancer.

The CDR3 DNA follows: TGCGCCAGCAGCCAAGGCAGCGGGGGTAGCCAAGAGACCCAGTACTTC. It encodes CASSQGSGGSQETQYF. The V gene is TRBV4-1, the J gene TRBJ2-5; 8 bases agree with TRBD2. This CDR3 has 16 amino acids. The germline V gene encodes CDR1 MGHRA and CDR2 YSYEKL. Trimming cost V 1 base and J 1 base; bases outside gene matches: 5.